A single sample gave rise to the 14 T cell receptor beta chains below, sequenced in a study of shared clonotypes between healthy human individuals. Only CD45RO-negative cells positively selected for CCR7 counted as naive CD8 cells, so terminally differentiated effector memory CD45RA+ cells were excluded. This table comes from immunoSEQ multiplex PCR, and its TCRdb copy is limited to in-frame clones, with some not included. The sample contains about 2 million clones, roughly 94% of which appear only once. Sequenced sample: naive CD8+ T cells sorted from blood. The receptor source for this set is a man aged 18-30 years in good health.

The count of this clone is one. The chain uses TRBV7-9 and TRBJ1-4, with D unclear. Between the trimmed V and J ends, which lost 5 bases and 4 bases, there was a span of 20 bases. Germline lookup yields CDR1 SEHNR and CDR2 FQNEAQ (reference sequence). This CDR3 has 17 residues. The CDR3 loop reads CASSGNQPTLVNEKLFF. The DNA for the CDR3 is TGTGCCAGCAGCGGCAACCAACCCACCTTAGTTAATGAAAAACTGTTTTTT.

V gene TRBV14 combines with J gene TRBJ2-2; D is unclear. Per germline, CDR1 SGHDN and CDR2 FVKESK. CDR3 length: 13 amino acids. Trimming removed 6 bases from V and 0 bases from J, with 5 bases in between. CDR3 coding DNA: TGTGCCAGCAGGGGGACGAACACCGGGGAGCTGTTTTTT. Protein sequence: CASRGTNTGELFF. Together with reference TRBV14 and TRBJ2-2, the CDR3 gives the full variable domain: EAGVTQFPSHSVIEKGQTVTLRCDPISGHDNLYWYRRVMGKEIKFLLHFVKESKQDESGMPNNRFLAERTGGTYSTLKVQPAELEDSGVYFCASRGTNTGELFFGEGSRLTVL.

This chain connects TRBV6-1 to TRBJ1-2; 9 nucleotides align to TRBD1. The CDR3 covers 17 residues. In germline, CDR1 is MNHNS, CDR2 SASEGT. With V trimmed by 3 bases and J by 7 bases, 15 bases remained unmatched. The CDR3 spells CASSEGYPGQGVLGYTF. CDR3 sequence (DNA): TGTGCCAGCAGTGAGGGCTACCCGGGACAGGGAGTTCTTGGCTACACCTTC.

Concerning this clone itself: Other nucleotide sequences from this sample produce the same CDR3. The rearrangement links TRBV4-1 to TRBJ2-7; D gene unclear. Per germline, CDR1 MGHRA and CDR2 YSYEKL. V was pared by 1 base and J by 2 bases, with 12 bases between. CDR3 length equals 15 residues. The CDR3 protein is CASSQVFLGAYEQYF. CDR3 in DNA: TGCGCCAGCAGCCAAGTCTTTCTTGGGGCCTACGAGCAGTACTTC.

The chain joins TRBV4-3 to TRBJ2-7; D may be TRBD1 (5 bases). V lost 0 bases and J 3 bases, leaving 9 bases between the germline ends. The CDR3 has 14 amino acids. Germline V gene sequence: CDR1 LGHNA, CDR2 YSLEER. The CDR3 sequence: CASSQDRVNYEQYF. The CDR3 DNA follows: TGCGCCAGCAGCCAAGACAGGGTAAACTACGAGCAGTACTTC.

Only one count was recorded for this clone. Within the sample, other DNA sequences also encode this same CDR3. The rearrangement joins TRBV5-1 to TRBJ2-1; a possible D gene is TRBD2 (5 bases). This CDR3 spans 12 amino acids. Germline V CDR1 and CDR2: SGHRS, YFSETQ. Trimming removed 2 bases at V and 5 bases at J, with 5 bases between. The DNA for the CDR3 is TGCGCCAGCAGCTTACTAGACAATGAGCAGTTCTTC. Protein product: CASSLLDNEQFF.

V usage is TRBV27 and J usage is TRBJ2-7; D gene uncertain. Trimming took off 8 bases at V and 2 bases at J, with 13 bases between the two ends. CDR1 is MNHEY and CDR2 is SMNVEV in the germline V gene (reference sequence). This CDR3 has 13 amino acids. The CDR3: CASGFGRPYEQYF. The CDR3 DNA is TGTGCCAGCGGCTTCGGTCGGCCCTACGAGCAGTACTTC.

The J gene is TRBJ2-7, the V gene TRBV7-9; 7 bases line up with TRBD1. V shed 5 bases, J shed 4 bases, and the junction held 11 bases outside the gene matches. The CDR3 extends over 15 amino acids. Germline CDR1 and CDR2: SEHNR and FQNEAQ (reference sequence). The CDR3 loop is CASSPPTGFMYEQYF. The CDR3 DNA is TGTGCCAGCAGCCCACCGACAGGGTTTATGTACGAGCAGTACTTC.

The CDR3 nucleotides read TGTGCCAGCTCACCGAGCCAGGCAGACACTGAAGCTTTCTTT. Encoded protein: CASSPSQADTEAFF. The chain employs TRBV18 and TRBJ1-1; D gene ambiguous. The CDR3 covers 14 residues. Between the trimmed V and J ends, which lost 3 bases and 3 bases, there was a span of 11 bases. Germline assignment: CDR1 KGHSH and CDR2 LQKENI.

The rearrangement links TRBV6-5 to TRBJ1-4; D unresolved. Trimming took off 5 bases at V and 0 bases at J, with 10 bases between the two ends. The germline V gene has CDR1 MNHEY and CDR2 SVGAGI. This CDR3 has 15 amino acids. In nucleotides, the CDR3 is TGTGCCAGCAGTAAGGTTCCCTCAACTAATGAAAAACTGTTTTTT. Protein sequence: CASSKVPSTNEKLFF.

The chain employs TRBV6-1 and TRBJ2-7; D is possibly TRBD2 (5 bases). From germline, CDR1 is MNHNS and CDR2 SASEGT. CDR3 length equals 14 residues. V shed 7 bases and J shed 3 bases, with 16 bases lying between them. The CDR3 DNA reads as TGTGCCAGCACCCCGCGAGGGAATAACTACGAGCAGTACTTC. It encodes CASTPRGNNYEQYF.

The V call is TRBV7-8, the J call TRBJ1-5; 7 nucleotides agree with TRBD1. CDR1 SGHVS and CDR2 FQNEAQ come from the germline V gene. Losses at the gene ends were 0 bases for V and 5 bases for J; bases not matched to a gene: 19. The CDR3 length is 20 residues. CDR3 nucleotide sequence: TGTGCCAGCAGCTTAGCGTTTGTGGGGGGGACAGTTCCTATTTATCAGCCCCAGCATTTT. Translation gives CASSLAFVGGTVPIYQPQHF.

The rearrangement uses TRBV5-3 and TRBJ2-2; D is unresolved. TRBV5-3 is filed as an ORF, its function uncertain. Deletions cut 5 bases from V and 1 base from J, with 12 bases between. The CDR3 runs to 15 residues. The DNA for the CDR3 is TGTGCCAGAAGGCCCCTGTGGGGGAACACCGGGGAGCTGTTTTTT. Its translation is CARRPLWGNTGELFF.

This rearrangement joins TRBV27 to TRBJ2-1; 7 bases line up with TRBD1. V shed 5 bases and J 7 bases; nucleotides not matched to a gene: 5. This CDR3 has 13 residues. The germline V gene has CDR1 MNHEY and CDR2 SMNVEV (reference sequence). The CDR3 sequence: CASSPLTGNEQFF. CDR3 sequence (DNA): TGTGCCAGCAGTCCCTTGACAGGGAATGAGCAGTTCTTC.